The rows below give T cell receptor beta chains drawn from one sample of a study of blood T cell repertoires in COVID-19. Repertoires were generated with immunoSEQ multiplex PCR, while TCRdb's copy carries only in-frame clones and drops some. The repertoire has around 140,000 clones, 88% of them found once; the top ten carry less than 2%. Source material: peripheral blood. Receptor source: an older man with acute or convalescent COVID-19. The CDR3 runs from the conserved cysteine through the conserved F or W. A D gene is named only where the DNA matches it firmly.

J gene: TRBJ2-7
V gene: TRBV20-1
D gene: TRBD2
CDR3 protein: CSASDRLAKKRGSYEQYF

J gene: TRBJ1-2
V gene: TRBV19
D gene: TRBD1
CDR3 protein: CASSSGTGDFRYGYTF

J gene: TRBJ1-1
V gene: TRBV5-1
D gene: TRBD1
CDR3 protein: CASSFGQGNMNTEAFF

J gene: TRBJ2-1
V gene: TRBV27
D gene: .
CDR3 protein: CASSQGAGGNEQFF

J gene: TRBJ2-2
V gene: TRBV7-8
D gene: .
CDR3 protein: CASSYGLNTGELFF

J gene: TRBJ2-3
V gene: TRBV6-5
D gene: .
CDR3 protein: CASSSESRGTDTQYF

J gene: TRBJ1-3
V gene: TRBV7-9
D gene: .
CDR3 protein: CASNDLGGIGNTIYF

J gene: TRBJ2-1
V gene: TRBV5-4
D gene: TRBD2
CDR3 protein: CASSPGGAGVFYNEQFF

J gene: TRBJ2-5
V gene: TRBV15
D gene: TRBD1
CDR3 protein: CATSRARGLETQYF

J gene: TRBJ2-1
V gene: TRBV27
D gene: TRBD2
CDR3 protein: CASIRSGRAFNEQFF

J gene: TRBJ2-7
V gene: TRBV28
D gene: .
CDR3 protein: CATLTGYEQYF

J gene: TRBJ1-2
V gene: TRBV3-1/TRBV3-2
D gene: TRBD1
CDR3 protein: CASSKGQTVDYGYTF

J gene: TRBJ2-6
V gene: TRBV6-5
D gene: TRBD1
CDR3 protein: CASSLTGTGANVLTF

J gene: TRBJ2-3
V gene: TRBV4-2
D gene: TRBD2
CDR3 protein: CASSPKPGLAGGPTDTQYF

J gene: TRBJ2-3
V gene: TRBV7-3
D gene: TRBD1
CDR3 protein: CASSFTGGAGTDTQYF

J gene: TRBJ1-1
V gene: TRBV10-1
D gene: .
CDR3 protein: CASSESAGLGTEAFF

J gene: TRBJ2-2
V gene: TRBV6-5
D gene: TRBD1
CDR3 protein: CASSLAGGTGELFF

J gene: TRBJ1-4
V gene: TRBV7-2
D gene: .
CDR3 protein: CASSLGPGAAEKLFF

J gene: TRBJ2-5
V gene: TRBV10-1
D gene: TRBD2
CDR3 protein: CASSEAGGGETQYF

J gene: TRBJ1-2
V gene: TRBV4-1
D gene: TRBD1
CDR3 protein: CASSRKTGGGDGYTF

J gene: TRBJ1-5
V gene: TRBV19
D gene: .
CDR3 protein: CASSIDWAANQPQHF

J gene: TRBJ2-7
V gene: TRBV27
D gene: .
CDR3 protein: CASRRARGAYEQYF

J gene: TRBJ1-4
V gene: TRBV28
D gene: .
CDR3 protein: CASSLMGREKLFF

J gene: TRBJ2-7
V gene: TRBV5-1
D gene: TRBD2
CDR3 protein: CASSLGLEYEQYF

J gene: TRBJ1-4
V gene: TRBV6-6
D gene: .
CDR3 protein: CASSYQGKEKLFF

J gene: TRBJ1-2
V gene: TRBV5-1
D gene: .
CDR3 protein: CASSWGEGRGGYTF

J gene: TRBJ2-5
V gene: TRBV2
D gene: .
CDR3 protein: CASSEALRRARETQYF

J gene: TRBJ1-5
V gene: TRBV6-5
D gene: TRBD1
CDR3 protein: CASSKTGGQPQHF

J gene: TRBJ1-1
V gene: TRBV4-2
D gene: .
CDR3 protein: CASSQVYSGQGNTEAFF

J gene: TRBJ2-7
V gene: TRBV7-2
D gene: .
CDR3 protein: CASSLDSGGTPYEQYF

J gene: TRBJ2-7
V gene: TRBV5-1
D gene: TRBD1
CDR3 protein: CASSATGDGEQYF

J gene: TRBJ2-4
V gene: TRBV5-1
D gene: TRBD1
CDR3 protein: CASSRTGESNIQYF

J gene: TRBJ2-7
V gene: TRBV6-5
D gene: .
CDR3 protein: CASTQGQGVDEQYF

J gene: TRBJ2-7
V gene: TRBV6-5
D gene: .
CDR3 protein: CASSYYDRPSEQYF

J gene: TRBJ2-1
V gene: TRBV5-5
D gene: TRBD1
CDR3 protein: CASSLGQGLYNEQFF

J gene: TRBJ2-7
V gene: TRBV19
D gene: .
CDR3 protein: CASSNGARGYEQYF